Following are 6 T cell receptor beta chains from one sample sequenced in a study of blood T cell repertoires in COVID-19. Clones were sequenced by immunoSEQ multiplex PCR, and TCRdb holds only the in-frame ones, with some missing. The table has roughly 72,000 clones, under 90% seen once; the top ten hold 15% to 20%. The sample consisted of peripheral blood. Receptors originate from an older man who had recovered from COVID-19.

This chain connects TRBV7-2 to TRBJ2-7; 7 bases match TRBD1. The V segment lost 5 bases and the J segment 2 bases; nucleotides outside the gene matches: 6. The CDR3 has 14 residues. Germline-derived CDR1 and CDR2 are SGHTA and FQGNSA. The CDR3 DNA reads TGTGCCAGCAGCCCAGACAGGGTCACCTACGAGCAGTACTTC. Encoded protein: CASSPDRVTYEQYF.

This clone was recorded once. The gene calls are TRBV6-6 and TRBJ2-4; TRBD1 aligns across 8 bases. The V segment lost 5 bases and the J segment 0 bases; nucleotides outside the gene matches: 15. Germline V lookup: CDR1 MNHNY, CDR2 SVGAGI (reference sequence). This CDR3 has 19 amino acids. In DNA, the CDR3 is TGTGCCAGCAGTCCCTCACTACGACAGGGGATTCTAGCCAAAAACATTCAGTACTTC. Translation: CASSPSLRQGILAKNIQYF.

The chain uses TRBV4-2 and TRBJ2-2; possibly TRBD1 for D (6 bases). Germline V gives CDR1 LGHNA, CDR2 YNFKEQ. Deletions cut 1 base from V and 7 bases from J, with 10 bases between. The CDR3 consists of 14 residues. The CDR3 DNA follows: TGTGCCAGCAGCCAAGGGGGGCGAGGCGGGGAGCTGTTTTTT. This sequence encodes CASSQGGRGGELFF.

The CDR3 bases are TGCAGCGTTTCAAGCGGGAGGGCCGGGTACGAGCAGTACTTC. Translation gives CSVSSGRAGYEQYF. This rearrangement joins TRBV29-1 to TRBJ2-7, with 10 bases aligning to TRBD2. The CDR3 consists of 14 residues. CDR1 is SQVTM and CDR2 is ANQGSEA in the germline V gene. The ends lost 5 bases at V and 4 bases at J; junction bases unmatched: 8.

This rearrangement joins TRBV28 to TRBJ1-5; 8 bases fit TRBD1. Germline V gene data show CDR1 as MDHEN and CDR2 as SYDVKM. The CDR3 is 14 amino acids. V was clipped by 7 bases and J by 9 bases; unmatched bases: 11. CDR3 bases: TGTGCCAGCACTACGGGACAGGCCACAGGGCCCCAGCATTTT. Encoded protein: CASTTGQATGPQHF. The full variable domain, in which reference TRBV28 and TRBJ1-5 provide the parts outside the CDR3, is DVKVTQSSRYLVKRTGEKVFLECVQDMDHENMFWYRQDPGLGLRLIYFSYDVKMKEKGDIPEGYSVSREKKERFSLILESASTNQTSMYLCASTTGQATGPQHFGDGTRLSIL.

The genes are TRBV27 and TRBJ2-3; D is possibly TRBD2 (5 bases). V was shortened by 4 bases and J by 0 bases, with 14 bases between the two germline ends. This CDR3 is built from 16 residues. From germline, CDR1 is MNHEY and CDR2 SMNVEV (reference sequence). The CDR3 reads CASSSPPSSSTDTQYF. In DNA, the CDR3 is TGTGCCAGCAGTTCCCCTCCTAGCTCTAGCACAGATACGCAGTATTTT.